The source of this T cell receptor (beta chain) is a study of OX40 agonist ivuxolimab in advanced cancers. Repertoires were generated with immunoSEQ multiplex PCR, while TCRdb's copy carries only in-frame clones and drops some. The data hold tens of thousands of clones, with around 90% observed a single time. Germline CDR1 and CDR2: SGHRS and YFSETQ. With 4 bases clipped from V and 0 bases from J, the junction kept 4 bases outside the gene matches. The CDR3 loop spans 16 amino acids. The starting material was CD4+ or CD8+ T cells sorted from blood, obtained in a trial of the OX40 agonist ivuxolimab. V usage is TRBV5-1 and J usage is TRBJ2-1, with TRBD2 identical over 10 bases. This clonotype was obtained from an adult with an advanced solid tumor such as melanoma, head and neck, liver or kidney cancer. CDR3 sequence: CASSPLAGSSYNEQFF. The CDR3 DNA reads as TGCGCCAGCAGCCCACTAGCGGGAAGCTCCTACAATGAGCAGTTCTTC.